A selection of T cell receptor beta chains follows, all from one sample in a study of CXCR3-negative and CXCR3-positive naive CD8 T cells. TCRdb reworked the 5' RACE reads into one entry per CDR3 protein, no DNA. The sample includes approximately 66,000 distinct CDR3 sequences. Sequenced: naive CXCR3- CD8+ T cells from blood. The receptors were gathered from a human donor in good health. Some clones in this sample may be carry-over from other donors' samples. CDR3s include the opening cysteine and the closing phenylalanine or tryptophan. Fields, in order: J gene, V gene, CDR3 protein.

TRBJ1-1 TRBV12-3/TRBV12-4 CASDRRGSTEAFF
TRBJ2-2 TRBV28 CASSTPPRVWTGELFF
TRBJ1-2 TRBV29-1 CSVLANYGYTF
TRBJ2-1 TRBV4-1 CASSSVGNEQFF
TRBJ1-6 TRBV4-1 CASSQDSWGDWAYNSPLHF
TRBJ2-3 TRBV11-2 CASSPSLDTQYF
TRBJ1-1 TRBV28 CASSFDTEAFF
TRBJ2-7 TRBV14 CASSQGHEQYF
TRBJ2-2 TRBV5-1 CASRFMGANTGELFF
TRBJ2-5 TRBV29-1 CSVEDPGTVQETQYF
TRBJ2-7 TRBV27 CASSPWTSGEQYF
TRBJ2-5 TRBV7-9 CASHLSGEETQYF
TRBJ2-2 TRBV20-1 CSARDSSGGELFF
TRBJ2-7 TRBV28 CASSGESYEQYF
TRBJ2-3 TRBV12-3/TRBV12-4 CASSLEGSPRDTQYF
TRBJ1-1 TRBV7-6 CASSLAEYRAVTEAFF
TRBJ2-7 TRBV5-1 CASSLARDSRYEQYF
TRBJ1-2 TRBV29-1 CSVPGTGRGYTF
TRBJ2-7 TRBV7-9 CASSFPPASSSYEQYF